This TCR beta chain stems from a study of OX40 agonist ivuxolimab in advanced cancers. Study-wide context: Ivuxolimab, an agonistic anti-OX40 (CD134) antibody, was given to patients. While on treatment, patients had intravenous ivuxolimab at 0.01 to 10 mg/kg every 2 weeks. Study-wide results and caveats: CD4+ and CD8+ blood T cells expanded clonally by week 6 at 0.1 to 3.0 mg/kg. CD8+ T cells showed, on average, more clonal expansion than CD4+ cells.

About this clone: The antigen is not known.

This table comes from immunoSEQ multiplex PCR, and its TCRdb copy is limited to in-frame clones, with some not included. The sample lists more than 60,000 clones, approximately 90% occurring once. CDR3 length: 16 amino acids. Germline trimming cut 0 bases from V and 3 bases from J; bases unmatched to any gene: 4. Germline V gene lookup returns CDR1 SGHAT and CDR2 FQNNGV. The sequenced sample was CD4+ or CD8+ T cells sorted from blood, obtained in a trial of the OX40 agonist ivuxolimab. The rearrangement joins TRBV11-2 to TRBJ2-1; 8 nucleotides line up with TRBD2. This receptor was obtained from an adult with an advanced solid tumor such as melanoma, head and neck, liver or kidney cancer. The CDR3 nucleotides read TGTGCCAGCAGCTTAGATTCGGGACTAGTCTACAATGAGCAGTTCTTC. Residues: CASSLDSGLVYNEQFF.